This T cell receptor (beta chain) was profiled in a study of radiotherapy plus CTLA-4 blockade in lung cancer. Germline CDR1 and CDR2: SGHDT and YYEEEE. CDR3 length equals 15 residues. V shed 1 base and J 4 bases; nucleotides not matched to a gene: 2. Sequencing used immunoSEQ multiplex PCR; TCRdb keeps in-frame clones, though not all of them. The sample has 60,000 to 75,000 clones, around 69% seen once; the top ten hold 16%. This clone was found a few times. Its target is unknown. Overall study findings and caveats: It was early blood T cell clone dynamics, with interferon-beta, that reportedly best predicted response.

The TCR comes from a human donor with non-small cell lung cancer whose response to radiotherapy plus ipilimumab could not be evaluated. Some clones in this sample may be carry-over from other donors' samples. The input for sequencing was peripheral blood, taken from a patient treated with radiotherapy plus ipilimumab. The chain employs TRBV5-6 and TRBJ1-4; TRBD1 agrees at 9 bases. In DNA form, the CDR3 reads TGTGCCAGCAGCTTGATGACAGGGGGTAATGAAAAACTGTTTTTT. Its protein is CASSLMTGGNEKLFF.